The present TCR beta chain was sequenced within a study of identical twins. A universal primer binding site was introduced by template switching. The final cDNA contained unique molecular identifiers. TCRdb processed the 5' RACE reads anew with MiXCR; each CDR3 protein has one entry. Here the sample spans hundreds of thousands of distinct CDR3 sequences, approximately 24% being singletons. Germline assignment: CDR1 LGHNA and CDR2 YSLEER. Trimming at V came to 3 bases and at J to 0 bases, leaving 14 bases not matched to a gene. This CDR3 contains 19 residues. This clonotype has more than one count but fewer than ten. What it recognizes is unknown. Study-wide findings and caveats: A lower insertion count was a feature of abundant cord blood beta clonotypes, with no such feature in memory repertoires. The same donors were not followed; conclusions instead depended on cross-sectional statistical analysis.

The same data also went into a second study, on T cells expressing NK-cell markers. From that paper: Sorted CD3+CD56-NKG2C+, CD3+CD56+NKG2C+ and CD3+CD56+NKG2C- T cells supplied the TCR beta repertoires.

This chain links TRBV4-3 with TRBJ2-3; 8 bases fit TRBD2. Sequences were obtained from CD4+ T cells sorted from blood. The receptor comes from a woman in her late teens or twenties in good health. The DNA of the CDR3 is TGCGCCAGCAGCCATCCGCGCAGCGGGAGAGCCGATAGCACAGATACGCAGTATTTT. Its protein product is CASSHPRSGRADSTDTQYF.